The rows below give T cell receptor beta chains drawn from one sample of a study of T cells in Graves' hyperthyroidism and ophthalmopathy. Via MiXCR, TCRdb re-called the multiplex PCR reads, giving one row per CDR3 protein. The sample yields roughly 360,000 distinct CDR3 sequences, approximately 13% seen once. The material sequenced was blood. These TCRs come from a young man with Graves' hyperthyroidism that later progressed to Graves' ophthalmopathy. Each CDR3 is given with its conserved first and last residue. The size field is filled for only some rows; it gives once, few, many or a size class.

cdr3_length	clone_size	v_call	cdr3_aa
15	-	TRBV5-1	CASRVGLAPTYEQYF
13	many	TRBV11-3	CASSSGHGNEQYF
15	many	TRBV4-1	CASSHYGGSGNTIYF
13	many	TRBV24-1	CATSDWEDTEAFF
12	many	TRBV6-1	CASTLDGDGYTF
16	-	TRBV24-1	CATSDPTPGNQETQYF
15	many	TRBV6-2/TRBV6-3	CASSLDRLRNQPQHF
14	many	TRBV15	CATSRDLGSYGYTF
12	many	TRBV11-2	CASSLDRNIQYF
15	many	TRBV5-1	CASSYLALNYNEQFF
14	-	TRBV11-2	CASSQALGPDTQYF
14	-	TRBV28	CASSLHRGTGELFF
19	-	TRBV7-6	CASSFSGGVAGTNTGELFF
15	many	TRBV6-1	CASSEAVTGTSPLHF
16	many	TRBV28	CASSLAGTGVNTEAFF
14	few	TRBV12-5	CASGFRIAYNEQFF
18	few	TRBV9	CASSVEPRTGRVNTEAFF
11	-	TRBV10-3	CTISERTEAFF
15	-	TRBV12-3/TRBV12-4	CASSLGQGQSYGYTF
14	many	TRBV5-5	CASNQGVEDYEQYF
13	many	TRBV12-3/TRBV12-4	CASSPTLNTEAFF
14	few	TRBV6-1	CASRSGGAGDTQYF